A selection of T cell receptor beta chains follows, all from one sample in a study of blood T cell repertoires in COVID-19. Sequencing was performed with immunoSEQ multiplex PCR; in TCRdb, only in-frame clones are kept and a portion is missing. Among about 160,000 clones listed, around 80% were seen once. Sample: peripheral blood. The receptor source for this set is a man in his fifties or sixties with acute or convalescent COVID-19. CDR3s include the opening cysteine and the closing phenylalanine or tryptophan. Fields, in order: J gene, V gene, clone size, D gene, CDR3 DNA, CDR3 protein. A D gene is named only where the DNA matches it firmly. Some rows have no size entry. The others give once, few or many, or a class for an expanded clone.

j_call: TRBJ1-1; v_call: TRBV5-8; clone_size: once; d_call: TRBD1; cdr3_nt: TGTGCCAGCAGCGGGGACAGGGGAGGGACTGAAGCTTTCTTT; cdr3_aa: CASSGDRGGTEAFF
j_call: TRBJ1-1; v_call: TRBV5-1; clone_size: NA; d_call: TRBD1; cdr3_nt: TGCGCCAGCAGCAGCGGACAGGGGCGATTGGGAGCCACTGAAGCTTTCTTT; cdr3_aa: CASSSGQGRLGATEAFF
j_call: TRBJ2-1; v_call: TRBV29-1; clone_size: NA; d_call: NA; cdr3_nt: TGCAGCGTTGAAGGAGGGGGTCACTCCTACAATGAGCAGTTCTTC; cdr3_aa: CSVEGGGHSYNEQFF
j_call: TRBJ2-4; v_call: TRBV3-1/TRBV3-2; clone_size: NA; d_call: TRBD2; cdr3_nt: TGTGCCAGCAGCTACCGGAGACTAGCGGGGGGGCAGGCCAAAAACATTCAGTACTTC; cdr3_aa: CASSYRRLAGGQAKNIQYF
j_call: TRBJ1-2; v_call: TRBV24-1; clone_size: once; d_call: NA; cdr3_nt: TGTGCCACCAGTGACCCGACACTCAACTATGGCTACACCTTC; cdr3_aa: CATSDPTLNYGYTF
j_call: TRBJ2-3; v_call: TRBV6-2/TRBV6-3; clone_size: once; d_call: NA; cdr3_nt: TGTGCCAGCAGTTCCCTACGACTAACAGATACGCAGTATTTT; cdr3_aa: CASSSLRLTDTQYF
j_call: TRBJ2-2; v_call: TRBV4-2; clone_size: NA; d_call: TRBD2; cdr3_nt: TGTGCCAGCAGCCAAGATGTGGCGGGGGGGCCGACCGGGGAGCTGTTTTTT; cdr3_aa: CASSQDVAGGPTGELFF
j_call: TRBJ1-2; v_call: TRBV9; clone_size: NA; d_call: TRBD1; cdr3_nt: TGTGCCAGCAGCGTAGAGACAGGGAACGGCTACACCTTC; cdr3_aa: CASSVETGNGYTF
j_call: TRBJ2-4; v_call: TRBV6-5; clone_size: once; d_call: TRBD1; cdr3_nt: TGTGCCAGCAGTTACGCACAGGGGGCCAAAAACATTCAGTACTTC; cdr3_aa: CASSYAQGAKNIQYF
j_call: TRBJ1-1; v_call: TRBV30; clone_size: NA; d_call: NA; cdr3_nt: TGTGCCTGGATTAGGAGTCCTTCCACTGAAGCTTTCTTT; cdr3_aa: CAWIRSPSTEAFF
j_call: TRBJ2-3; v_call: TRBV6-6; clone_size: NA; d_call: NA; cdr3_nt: TGTGCCAGCAGCTTCTGGGTGGTCACCCCAGGCTGGAATAGCACAGATACGCAGTATTTT; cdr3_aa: CASSFWVVTPGWNSTDTQYF
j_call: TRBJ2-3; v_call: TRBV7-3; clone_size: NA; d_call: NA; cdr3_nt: TGTGCCAGCAGCTCAGTTGAGGTCAGGGGAATCGCAGATACGCAGTATTTT; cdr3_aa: CASSSVEVRGIADTQYF
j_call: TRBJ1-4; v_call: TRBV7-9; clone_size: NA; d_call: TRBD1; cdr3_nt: TGTGCCAGCAGCCCGTACAGGGGGCGACTAGGTGAAAAACTGTTTTTT; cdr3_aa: CASSPYRGRLGEKLFF
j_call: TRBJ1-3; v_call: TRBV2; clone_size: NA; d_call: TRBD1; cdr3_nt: TGTGCCAGCAGTTGGACAGGGGAGGGTATTGGAAACACCATATATTTT; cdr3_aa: CASSWTGEGIGNTIYF
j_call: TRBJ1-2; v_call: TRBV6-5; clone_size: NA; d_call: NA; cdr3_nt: TGTGCCAGCAGTTACTCGGAGTTATCGAGTCGGGGCTACACCTTC; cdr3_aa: CASSYSELSSRGYTF
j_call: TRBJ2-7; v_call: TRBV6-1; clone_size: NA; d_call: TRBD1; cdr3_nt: TGTGCCAGCAGTGGGGGCCGGGACAGACCCTCCTACGAGCAGTACTTC; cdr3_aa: CASSGGRDRPSYEQYF
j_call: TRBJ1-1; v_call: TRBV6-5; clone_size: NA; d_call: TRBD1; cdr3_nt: TGTGCCAGCAGAAACAGGGGGAACACTGAAGCTTTCTTT; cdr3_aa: CASRNRGNTEAFF
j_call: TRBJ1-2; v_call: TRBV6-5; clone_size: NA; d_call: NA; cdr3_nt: TGTGCCAGCAGTTCAGTTACAGGATTCAATGGCTACACCTTC; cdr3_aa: CASSSVTGFNGYTF
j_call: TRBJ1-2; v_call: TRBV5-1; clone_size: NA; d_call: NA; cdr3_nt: TGCGCCAGCAGCGCAAATGCAGGATATGGCTACACCTTC; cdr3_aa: CASSANAGYGYTF
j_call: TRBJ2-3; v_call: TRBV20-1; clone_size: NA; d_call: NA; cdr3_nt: TGCAGTGCTAGTTGGGGGGGCCTGGCAGATACGCAGTATTTT; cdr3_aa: CSASWGGLADTQYF
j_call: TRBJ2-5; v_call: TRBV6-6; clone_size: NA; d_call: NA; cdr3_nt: TGTGCCAGCAGTTACCCCGAGAGGGCGGGGACCCAGTACTTC; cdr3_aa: CASSYPERAGTQYF
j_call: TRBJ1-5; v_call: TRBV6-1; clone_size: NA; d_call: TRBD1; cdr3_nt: TGTGCCAGCAGTGAACCGGGACAGGGAAGGGGTCAGCCCCAGCATTTT; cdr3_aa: CASSEPGQGRGQPQHF
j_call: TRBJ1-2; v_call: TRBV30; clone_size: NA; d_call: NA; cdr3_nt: TGTGCCTGGAGTCTTACAGGCGGTGGCTACACCTTC; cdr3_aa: CAWSLTGGGYTF
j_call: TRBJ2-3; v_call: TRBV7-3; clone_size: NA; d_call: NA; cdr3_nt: TGTGCCAGCAGCCCGTCGAGCGCCCTTGATACGCAGTATTTT; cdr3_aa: CASSPSSALDTQYF
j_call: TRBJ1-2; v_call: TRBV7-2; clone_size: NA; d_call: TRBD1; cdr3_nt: TGTGCCAGCAGCGCGTCGATAGGGACAGGGGGCGGCTACACCTTC; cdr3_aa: CASSASIGTGGGYTF
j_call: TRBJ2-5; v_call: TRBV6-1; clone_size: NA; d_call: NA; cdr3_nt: TGTGCCAGCAGTGAGCGGGGTCAGGGTATAGAGACCCAGTACTTC; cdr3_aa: CASSERGQGIETQYF
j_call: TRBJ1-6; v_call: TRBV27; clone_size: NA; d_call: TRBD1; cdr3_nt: TGTGCCAGCAGTCTCCCTCCGGACAGGGCGAAGGTTAATTCACCCCTCCACTTT; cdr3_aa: CASSLPPDRAKVNSPLHF
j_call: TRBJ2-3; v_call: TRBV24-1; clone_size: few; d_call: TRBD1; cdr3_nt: TGTGCCACCAGTCCCGGGACAGGGGGCACAGATACGCAGTATTTT; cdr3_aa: CATSPGTGGTDTQYF
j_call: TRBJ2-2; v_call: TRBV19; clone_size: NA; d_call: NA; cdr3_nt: TGTGCCAGTAGTCTGAGAGGAGGGATTAATCCCGGGGAGCTGTTTTTT; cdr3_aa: CASSLRGGINPGELFF
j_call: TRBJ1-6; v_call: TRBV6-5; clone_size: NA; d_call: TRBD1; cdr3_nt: TGTGCCAGCAGTACTTCCGGGACAGGGCGATCACCCCTCCACTTT; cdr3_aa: CASSTSGTGRSPLHF
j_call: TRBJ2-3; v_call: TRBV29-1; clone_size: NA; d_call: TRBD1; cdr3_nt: TGCAGCGTTCCCCGACAGGGAGATACGCAGTATTTT; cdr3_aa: CSVPRQGDTQYF
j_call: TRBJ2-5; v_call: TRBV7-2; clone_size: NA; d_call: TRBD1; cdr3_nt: TGTGCCAGCAGGACAGGGGTAGAGACCCAGTACTTC; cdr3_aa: CASRTGVETQYF
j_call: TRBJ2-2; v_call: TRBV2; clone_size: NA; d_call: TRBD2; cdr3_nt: TGTGCCAGCAGCCCGCGGGGGGGCATCGGTCCCGGGGAGCTGTTTTTT; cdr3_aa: CASSPRGGIGPGELFF
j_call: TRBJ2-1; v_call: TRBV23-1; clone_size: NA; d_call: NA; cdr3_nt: TGCGCCAGCAGGTGGCAGGGGCGCAATGAGCAGTTCTTC; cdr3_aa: CASRWQGRNEQFF
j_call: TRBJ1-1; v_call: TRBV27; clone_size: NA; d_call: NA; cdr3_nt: TGTGCCAGCAGTTCTACAGGGTTGCGCACTGAAGCTTTCTTT; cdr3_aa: CASSSTGLRTEAFF
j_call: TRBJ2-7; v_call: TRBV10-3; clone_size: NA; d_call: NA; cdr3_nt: TGTGCCGCCCAGGACAGTCTTCACTCCTACGAGCAGTACTTC; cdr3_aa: CAAQDSLHSYEQYF
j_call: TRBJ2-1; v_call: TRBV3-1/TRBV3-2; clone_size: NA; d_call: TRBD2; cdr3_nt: TGTGCCAGCAGCCGCCGACTAGCGGGGGTCGCAAATTACAATGAGCAGTTCTTC; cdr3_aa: CASSRRLAGVANYNEQFF